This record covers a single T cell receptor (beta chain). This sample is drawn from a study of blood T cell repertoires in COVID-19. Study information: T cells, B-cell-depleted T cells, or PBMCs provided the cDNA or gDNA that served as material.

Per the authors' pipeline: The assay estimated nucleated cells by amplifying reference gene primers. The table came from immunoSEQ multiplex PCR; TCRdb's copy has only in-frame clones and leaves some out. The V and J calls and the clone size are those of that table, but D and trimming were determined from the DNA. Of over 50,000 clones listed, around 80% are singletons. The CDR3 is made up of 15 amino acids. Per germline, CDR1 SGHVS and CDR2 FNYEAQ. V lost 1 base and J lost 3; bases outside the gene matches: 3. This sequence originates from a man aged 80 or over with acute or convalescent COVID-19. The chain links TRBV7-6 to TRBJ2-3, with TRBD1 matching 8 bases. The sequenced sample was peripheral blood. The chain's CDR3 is CASSLGTGLTDTQYF. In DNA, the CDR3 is TGTGCCAGCAGCTTAGGGACAGGGTTGACAGATACGCAGTATTTT.